The 26 T cell receptor beta chains in this list originate from one sample, sequenced in a study of T cells in pancreatic ductal adenocarcinoma. Selected pancreatic ductal adenocarcinoma patients had undergone surgery without neoadjuvant therapy. Profiling relied on immunoSEQ multiplex PCR, and the TCRdb table lists in-frame clones only, not all of them. The table lists 97,000 or so clones, over 90% of them singletons. Input material: PBMCs. These receptors originate from a human donor with pancreatic ductal adenocarcinoma.

The chain recombines TRBV9 with TRBJ2-7; TRBD2 aligns across 7 bases. The V segment lost 5 bases and the J segment 3 bases; nucleotides outside the gene matches: 8. Germline CDR1 is SGDLS and CDR2 is YYNGEE. This CDR3 has 14 amino acids. The CDR3 spells CASSEGGLGYEQYF. CDR3 coding DNA: TGTGCCAGCAGTGAGGGAGGACTAGGCTACGAGCAGTACTTC.

The CDR3, as DNA: TGTGCCAGCTCACCACCGGGAGCGAGGAGGACAGATACGCAGTATTTT. This encodes CASSPPGARRTDTQYF. The chain links TRBV18 to TRBJ2-3, with D perhaps TRBD2 (5 bases). The CDR3 length is 16 residues. Trimming left V 0 bases short and J 3 bases short, with 13 bases between. CDR1 and CDR2 from the germline V gene are KGHSH and LQKENI.

The chain couples TRBV5-4 to TRBJ1-5; D is unresolved. The CDR3 contains 15 residues. Germline assignment: CDR1 SGHNT and CDR2 YYREEE (reference sequence). V was pared by 4 bases and J by 0 bases, with 11 bases between. CDR3 amino acids: CASSIDTASNQPQHF. In DNA form, the CDR3 reads TGTGCCAGCAGCATCGACACTGCTAGCAATCAGCCCCAGCATTTT.

V is TRBV29-1 and J is TRBJ2-7; D remains unclear. Between the trimmed V and J ends, which lost 4 bases and 2 bases, there was a span of 6 bases. Germline loops: CDR1 SQVTM, CDR2 ANQGSEA. The CDR3 is 11 residues long. The CDR3 bases are TGCAGCGTTGTCCGGGCCTACGAGCAGTACTTC. The encoded protein is CSVVRAYEQYF.

This rearrangement joins TRBV28 to TRBJ1-5, with TRBD1 identical over 8 bases. The CDR3 is 16 amino acids. V trimming: 2 bases; J trimming: 3 bases; junction bases outside the gene matches: 6. Looked up from germline, CDR1 is MDHEN and CDR2 is SYDVKM. The CDR3 coding sequence is TGTGCCAGCAGTTTAAGTGCGGGACAGGACAATCAGCCCCAGCATTTT. Its translation: CASSLSAGQDNQPQHF.

The chain employs TRBV5-6 and TRBJ2-3; 7 bases are shared with TRBD1. Looked up from germline, CDR1 is SGHDT and CDR2 is YYEEEE. The CDR3 is 14 amino acids. V trimming: 6 bases; J trimming: 2 bases; junction bases outside the gene matches: 6. For the CDR3, the DNA is TGTGCCAGCACCCAGGACAGGAACACAGATACGCAGTATTTT. This translates into CASTQDRNTDTQYF.

V is TRBV7-2 and J is TRBJ1-2, with no clear D. Per germline, CDR1 SGHTA and CDR2 FQGNSA. Trimming stripped 1 base from V and 5 bases from J, with 17 bases between. This CDR3 comprises 16 residues. CDR3 DNA: TGTGCCAGCAGCTTAGACGGTGCAGGAACTGTTTATGGCTACACCTTC. It specifies CASSLDGAGTVYGYTF.

The chain combines TRBV7-3 with TRBJ2-1; TRBD1 matches at 7 bases. Germline V lookup: CDR1 SGHTA, CDR2 FQGTGA. Unmatched junction bases numbered 9, after V lost 4 bases and J lost 6 bases. This CDR3 is 15 amino acids long. The DNA for the CDR3 is TGTGCCAGCAGCTCATCCGGGAACAGGGGCAATGAGCAGTTCTTC. As protein: CASSSSGNRGNEQFF.

The genes are TRBV28 and TRBJ1-1; 9 bases are shared with TRBD1. Germline V gene sequence: CDR1 MDHEN, CDR2 SYDVKM. The trim removed 5 bases at V and 4 bases at J, leaving 8 bases unmatched. The CDR3 is made up of 15 amino acids. The CDR3 sequence: CASSTSQGAVTEAFF. The CDR3 region has the DNA TGTGCCAGCAGTACCTCACAGGGGGCGGTCACTGAAGCTTTCTTT.

The chain has TRBV7-8 and TRBJ2-3; 7 bases line up with TRBD1. CDR3 length: 15 residues. V was pared by 1 base and J by 2 bases, with 3 bases of the junction left unmatched. CDR1 SGHVS and CDR2 FQNEAQ come from the germline V gene. The CDR3: CASSLEGQYTDTQYF. The CDR3 DNA follows: TGTGCCAGCAGCTTAGAGGGACAGTACACAGATACGCAGTATTTT.

The chain recombines TRBV30 with TRBJ2-3, with a weak D call TRBD1 (8 bases). V dropped 3 bases and J dropped 2 bases, with 21 bases sitting between them. CDR3 length: 17 residues. Germline V lookup: CDR1 GTSNPN, CDR2 SVGIG (reference sequence). The CDR3 DNA sequence: TGTGCCTGGAGAAATTTAGGGGGGGACAGGCTCACAGATACGCAGTATTTT. This sequence encodes CAWRNLGGDRLTDTQYF. Full variable domain (missing parts from reference TRBV30 and TRBJ2-3): SQTIHQWPATLVQPVGSPLSLECTVEGTSNPNLYWYRQAAGRGLQLLFYSVGIGQISSEVPQNLSASRPQDRQFILSSKKLLLSDSGFYLCAWRNLGGDRLTDTQYFGPGTRLTVL.

This clone was picked up one time. The chain has TRBV9 and TRBJ1-1; D may be TRBD1 (6 bases). The CDR3 extends over 16 amino acids. CDR1 is SGDLS and CDR2 is YYNGEE in the germline V gene. V shed 3 bases and J shed 1 base, with 16 bases lying between them. The CDR3 DNA reads TGTGCCAGCAGCGCCTTCACGGGACACAAGAACACTGAAGCTTTCTTT. Amino acid sequence: CASSAFTGHKNTEAFF.

The CDR3 bases are TGTGCCTGGACTACCGGGATCTACAATGAGCAGTTCTTC. It codes for CAWTTGIYNEQFF. The chain joins TRBV30 to TRBJ2-1; TRBD2 might be the D (5 bases). Germline CDR1 reads GTSNPN; CDR2 reads SVGIG (reference sequence). The CDR3 sequence is 13 residues long. The V gene lost 4 bases and the J gene lost 3 bases, with 10 bases spanning the gap.

This chain joins TRBV5-6 and TRBJ2-7; TRBD1 aligns across 10 bases. Germline V CDR1 and CDR2: SGHDT, YYEEEE. Trimming took 3 bases from V and 4 from J; bases not matched to a gene: 7. The CDR3 is 15 amino acids. The chain's CDR3 is CASSYAGQGWYEQYF. The CDR3 DNA reads TGTGCCAGCAGCTATGCGGGACAGGGGTGGTACGAGCAGTACTTC. The full variable domain, its missing parts supplied by reference TRBV5-6 and TRBJ2-7, is DAGVTQSPTHLIKTRGQQVTLRCSPKSGHDTVSWYQQALGQGPQFIFQYYEEEERQRGNFPDRFSGHQFPNYSSELNVNALLLGDSALYLCASSYAGQGWYEQYFGPGTRLTVT.

This chain uses TRBV11-2 with TRBJ2-7; TRBD2 agrees at 11 bases. Germline trimming cut 1 base from V and 2 bases from J; bases unmatched to any gene: 7. From germline, CDR1 is SGHAT and CDR2 FQNNGV. This CDR3 spans 17 amino acids. The CDR3 sequence is CASSLGGSTSGTYEQYF. The CDR3 DNA is TGTGCCAGCAGCTTAGGGGGTTCGACTAGCGGGACCTACGAGCAGTACTTC.

The V call is TRBV6-6, the J call TRBJ1-1; D is unclear. This CDR3 is 13 amino acids long. Germline values: CDR1 MNHNY, CDR2 SVGAGI (reference sequence). The germline V and J ends were trimmed by 4 bases and 5 bases, with 11 bases remaining between them. The CDR3 DNA is TGTGCCAGCAGTTTGGACTTACCGACTGAAGCTTTCTTT. Its translation is CASSLDLPTEAFF.

The chain carries TRBV7-6 and TRBJ2-5, with D unresolved. This CDR3 region has 13 residues. Deletions cut 5 bases from V and 0 bases from J, with 7 bases between. Germline CDR1 SGHVS, CDR2 FNYEAQ. CDR3 coding DNA: TGTGCCAGCAGCAACCGGTACCAAGAGACCCAGTACTTC. Amino acids: CASSNRYQETQYF.

This chain joins TRBV2 and TRBJ2-5; no reliable D call. Trimming left V 1 base short and J 7 bases short, with 10 bases between. The CDR3 has 13 amino acids. The germline V gene encodes CDR1 SNHLY and CDR2 FYNNEI. The CDR3 sequence is CASSEVIGGTQYF. CDR3 nucleotides: TGTGCCAGCAGTGAAGTCATCGGTGGGACCCAGTACTTC.

The chain uses TRBV11-1 and TRBJ2-1; D perhaps matches TRBD1 (6 bases). This CDR3 is built from 12 residues. Germline V gene sequence: CDR1 SGHAT, CDR2 FQDESV (reference sequence). V dropped 10 bases and J dropped 9 bases, with 16 bases sitting between them. CDR3 protein: CATNQGSGEQFF. CDR3 coding DNA: TGTGCCACTAATCAGGGGTCCGGTGAGCAGTTCTTC.

J is TRBJ2-5 and V is TRBV11-2; 7 nucleotides match TRBD1. Germline-derived CDR1 and CDR2 are SGHAT and FQNNGV. The CDR3 runs to 12 residues. Germline trimming cut 8 bases from V and 1 base from J; bases unmatched to any gene: 1. The DNA of the CDR3 is TGTGCCAGCCGGACAGGCCAAGAGACCCAGTACTTC. It is translated as CASRTGQETQYF.

This chain uses TRBV2 with TRBJ2-1; D may be TRBD1 (5 bases). CDR1 and CDR2 (germline): SNHLY, FYNNEI. Trimming pared 7 bases from V and 4 bases from J, leaving 11 bases between. This CDR3 is 13 amino acids long. This CDR3 reads CASNMGRYNEQFF. In DNA form, the CDR3 reads TGTGCCAGCAATATGGGGCGATACAATGAGCAGTTCTTC.

The gene calls are TRBV30 and TRBJ2-7, with 11 bases lining up with TRBD2. The CDR3 consists of 16 residues. CDR1 and CDR2 from the germline V gene are GTSNPN and SVGIG (reference sequence). V was clipped by 0 bases and J by 3 bases; unmatched bases: 7. CDR3 residues: CAWSVLAGEQFYEQYF. For the CDR3, the DNA is TGTGCCTGGAGTGTACTAGCGGGAGAGCAGTTCTACGAGCAGTACTTC. Looking up the rest from reference TRBV30 and TRBJ2-7 gives the full variable domain: SQTIHQWPATLVQPVGSPLSLECTVEGTSNPNLYWYRQAAGRGLQLLFYSVGIGQISSEVPQNLSASRPQDRQFILSSKKLLLSDSGFYLCAWSVLAGEQFYEQYFGPGTRLTVT.

The chain has TRBV28 and TRBJ2-7; tentatively, D is TRBD2 (5 bases). CDR3 length: 16 residues. The germline CDR1 and CDR2 sequences are MDHEN and SYDVKM. With 0 bases removed from V and 5 bases from J, the gap between germline ends came to 17 bases. This CDR3 is CASSLWGGSSFNEQYF. In DNA, the CDR3 is TGTGCCAGCAGTTTATGGGGTGGGAGTAGTTTTAACGAGCAGTACTTC.

The CDR3 loop reads CASSFNRETQYF. In nucleotides, the CDR3 is TGCGCCAGCAGCTTTAACAGGGAGACCCAGTACTTC. The genes are TRBV5-1 and TRBJ2-5; TRBD1 is a possible D gene (5 bases). The V end lost 2 bases, the J end lost 5 bases, and 7 bases lay between the germline ends. The germline gives CDR1 SGHRS, CDR2 YFSETQ. The CDR3 extends over 12 amino acids.

The rearrangement joins TRBV28 to TRBJ2-2, with TRBD1 identical over 8 bases. The CDR3 extends over 15 amino acids. Germline V gene data show CDR1 as MDHEN and CDR2 as SYDVKM. J lost 1 base, V lost 6 bases, and 4 bases had no gene match. The CDR3 protein is CASSVTGENTGELFF. The CDR3, as DNA: TGTGCCAGCAGCGTGACAGGGGAGAACACCGGGGAGCTGTTTTTT.

The chain joins TRBV30 to TRBJ2-3; tentatively, D is TRBD1 (5 bases). The CDR3 has 14 residues. Germline V gene lookup returns CDR1 GTSNPN and CDR2 SVGIG (reference sequence). Deletions cut 4 bases from V and 0 bases from J, with 11 bases between. Here the CDR3 reads CAWKTETSTDTQYF. DNA of the CDR3: TGTGCCTGGAAGACAGAAACTAGCACAGATACGCAGTATTTT. The full variable domain, completed using reference TRBV30 and TRBJ2-3, is SQTIHQWPATLVQPVGSPLSLECTVEGTSNPNLYWYRQAAGRGLQLLFYSVGIGQISSEVPQNLSASRPQDRQFILSSKKLLLSDSGFYLCAWKTETSTDTQYFGPGTRLTVL.